The 3 T cell receptor beta chains below all came from one sample that was sequenced in a study of T-cell reconstitution after alpha-beta-depleted transplantation in children. Preparation of the TCRbeta library used unique molecular identifiers. TCRdb reanalysed the PCR reads using MiXCR and keeps one entry per CDR3 protein. The data contain about 980,000 distinct CDR3 sequences, roughly 29% of them singletons. Sequenced here: PBMCs, mostly from graft donor cells, sampled 360 days after TCRalphabeta/CD19-depleted stem cell transplant. The receptors derive from a boy under three years old who had a stem cell transplant for SCID, so the T cells may come from the graft donor.

This clonotype was seen a few times. This chain connects TRBV6-1 to TRBJ2-1; the match to TRBD2 covers 8 bases. The CDR3 runs 10 residues. CDR1 and CDR2 from the germline V gene are MNHNS and SASEGT. Trimming cost V 8 bases and J 9 bases; bases outside gene matches: 0. CDR3 loop: CASRGGEQFF. CDR3 bases: TGTGCCAGCCGGGGGGGTGAGCAGTTCTTC.

This clonotype was seen more than once but under ten times. The chain recombines TRBV24-1 with TRBJ1-2; D is undetermined. V was trimmed by 8 bases and J by 4 bases, leaving 22 bases between them. Germline CDR1 reads KGHDR; CDR2 reads SFDVKD. CDR3 length: 16 residues. The CDR3 DNA is TGTGCCACCACTCGTCCGAGAACCCGGATACTCTATGGCTACACCTTC. Amino acids: CATTRPRTRILYGYTF.

This clonotype showed up just a few times. V gene TRBV7-9 combines with J gene TRBJ1-2; tentative D call: TRBD1 (6 bases). The CDR3 length is 15 residues. V lost 3 bases to trimming and J lost 3 bases, with 14 bases between them. Germline loops: CDR1 SEHNR, CDR2 FQNEAQ (reference sequence). CDR3 nucleotide sequence: TGTGCCAGCAGCTTTGGGGGGCAGGGCGACTATGGCTACACCTTC. It translates to CASSFGGQGDYGYTF. The entire variable domain, with the rest obtained from reference TRBV7-9 and TRBJ1-2, is as follows: DTGVSQNPRHKITKRGQNVTFRCDPISEHNRLYWYRQTLGQGPEFLTYFQNEAQLEKSRLLSDRFSAERPKGSFSTLEIQRTEQGDSAMYLCASSFGGQGDYGYTFGSGTRLTVV.